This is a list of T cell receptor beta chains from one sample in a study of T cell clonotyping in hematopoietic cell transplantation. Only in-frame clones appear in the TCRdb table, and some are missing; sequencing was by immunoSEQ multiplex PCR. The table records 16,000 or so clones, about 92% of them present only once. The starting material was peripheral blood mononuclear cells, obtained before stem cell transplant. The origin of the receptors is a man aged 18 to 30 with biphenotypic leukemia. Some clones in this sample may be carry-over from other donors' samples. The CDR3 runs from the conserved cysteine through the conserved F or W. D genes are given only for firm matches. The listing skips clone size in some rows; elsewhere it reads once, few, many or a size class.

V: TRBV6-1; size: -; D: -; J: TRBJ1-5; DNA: TGTGCCAGCATACAGTTTAGCAATCAGCCCCAGCATTTT; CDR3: CASIQFSNQPQHF
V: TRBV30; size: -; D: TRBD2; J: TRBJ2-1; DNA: TGTGCCTGGAGAGTAGCGGGGGGGGAACTAAATGAGCAGTTCTTC; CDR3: CAWRVAGGELNEQFF
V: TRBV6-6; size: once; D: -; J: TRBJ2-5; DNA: TGTGCCAGCAGCCCCGGGATCCAAGAGACCCAGTACTTC; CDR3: CASSPGIQETQYF
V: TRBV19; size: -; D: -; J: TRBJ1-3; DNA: TGTGCCAGTAGTATAGTTTCAGGGGCCCGAGGCCCCATATATTTT; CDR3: CASSIVSGARGPIYF
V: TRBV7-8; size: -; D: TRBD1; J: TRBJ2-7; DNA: TGTGCCAGCAGCTCTTGGATGGACAGGACGTCCTACGAGCAGTACTTC; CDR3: CASSSWMDRTSYEQYF
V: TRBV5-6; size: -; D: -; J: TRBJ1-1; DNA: TGTGCCAGCAGCACCCAACTGAACACTGAAGCTTTCTTT; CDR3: CASSTQLNTEAFF
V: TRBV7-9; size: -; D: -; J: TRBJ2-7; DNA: TGTGCCAGCAGCTTATTTAGCGAGCAGTACTTC; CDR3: CASSLFSEQYF
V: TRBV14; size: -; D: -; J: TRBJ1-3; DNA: TGTGCCAGCAGTCTCTACGGGGGCTCAGGAAACACCATATATTTT; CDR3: CASSLYGGSGNTIYF
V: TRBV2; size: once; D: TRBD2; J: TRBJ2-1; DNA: TGTGCCAGCAGGACTAGCGAGGTGGCCTACAATGAGCAGTTCTTC; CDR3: CASRTSEVAYNEQFF
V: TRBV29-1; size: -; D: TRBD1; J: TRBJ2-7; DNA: TGCAGCGTTGACGGGACAGGGCCGATCAACGAGCAGTACTTC; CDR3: CSVDGTGPINEQYF
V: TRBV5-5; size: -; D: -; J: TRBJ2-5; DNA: TGTGCCAGCAGCCCCAACGCGAGGCAAGAGACCCAGTACTTC; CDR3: CASSPNARQETQYF
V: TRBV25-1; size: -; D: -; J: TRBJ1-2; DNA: TGTGCCAGCAGTGAAACCCTTCCGGGTGGCTACACCTTC; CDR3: CASSETLPGGYTF
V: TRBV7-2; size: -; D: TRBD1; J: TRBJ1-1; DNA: TGTGCCAGCAGCTTCAGCACAGGGGAGACTGAAGCTTTCTTT; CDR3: CASSFSTGETEAFF
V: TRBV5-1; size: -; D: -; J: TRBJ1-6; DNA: TGCGCCAGCGAAACGACAGTTTATAATTCACCCCTCCACTTT; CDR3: CASETTVYNSPLHF
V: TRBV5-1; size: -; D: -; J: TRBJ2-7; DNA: TGCGCCAGCCGCTTGGGTCTTAGCTCCTACGAGCAGTACTTC; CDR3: CASRLGLSSYEQYF
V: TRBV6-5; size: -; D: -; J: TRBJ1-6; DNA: TGTGCCAGCAGTTACTCGGGAAATTCACCCCTCCACTTT; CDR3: CASSYSGNSPLHF
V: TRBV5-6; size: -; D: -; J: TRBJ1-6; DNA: TGTGCCAGCAGCTTTCGGCTAGGCGAGAAGTCACCCCTCCACTTT; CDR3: CASSFRLGEKSPLHF
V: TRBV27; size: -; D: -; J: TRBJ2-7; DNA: TGTGCCAGCAGTTCGGTAGGGGGGTACTACGAGCAGTACTTC; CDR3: CASSSVGGYYEQYF